This T cell receptor (beta chain) was retrieved from a study of blood T cells in healthy people across ages. This clonotype turned up a few times. The junction departs from germline at one end; a sequencing error may be responsible. PCR was performed a second time for about 7 to 12 cycles using a sample-barcoded 5' primer and a J-beta primer mix. TCRdb itself ran the 5' RACE reads through MiXCR, one entry per CDR3 protein. The table has 800,000 to 1,300,000 distinct CDR3 sequences, roughly 24% seen once. The CDR3 is made up of 12 amino acids. CDR1 and CDR2 from the germline V gene are MGHRA and YSYEKL. Separately, the same data were catalogued under a study of T cells of mothers and their children.

The material sequenced was blood. This clonotype originated in a girl aged 2 to 10 in good health. This chain links TRBV4-1 with TRBJ1-2; D call uncertain. The CDR3 reads CASSQDGVFFEF. CDR3 bases: TGCGCCAGCAGCCAAGATGGGGTCTTCTTCGAGTTC.